A single T cell receptor (beta chain) is shown here with its context. This sample was taken from a study of blood T cell repertoires in COVID-19. Method: immunoSEQ multiplex PCR; TCRdb's copy keeps in-frame clones and lacks some. The data hold about 280,000 clones, with roughly 90% observed a single time. Germline V gene data show CDR1 as MDHEN and CDR2 as SYDVKM. The CDR3 totals 18 residues. V was clipped by 2 bases and J by 0 bases, with 14 bases between them. Sequencing input: peripheral blood. The TCR comes from a woman in her twenties or thirties with COVID-19, enrolled during active disease. V gene TRBV28 combines with J gene TRBJ2-6; D perhaps matches TRBD2 (6 bases). DNA of the CDR3: TGTGCCAGCAGTTTAACCGGGACTCATAGCTCTGGGGCCAACGTCCTGACTTTC. Its protein is CASSLTGTHSSGANVLTF. The full variable domain, rest sourced from reference TRBV28 and TRBJ2-6, is DVKVTQSSRYLVKRTGEKVFLECVQDMDHENMFWYRQDPGLGLRLIYFSYDVKMKEKGDIPEGYSVSREKKERFSLILESASTNQTSMYLCASSLTGTHSSGANVLTFGAGSRLTVL.